The entry below describes one T cell receptor beta chain. Its matching antigen is unknown. These data belong to a study of shared clonotypes between healthy human individuals. General study results and limits: Sharing of clonotypes among donors was expected to vary with sequencing depth.

The germline V gene encodes CDR1 MNHNY and CDR2 SVGAGI (reference sequence). The V and J ends lost 7 bases and 3 bases respectively, with 19 bases between them. CDR3 size: 16 residues. The repertoire was sequenced with immunoSEQ multiplex PCR; TCRdb's copy has only in-frame clones and lacks some. This table has about 1 million clones, more than 65% appearing once. Input material: memory CD4+ T cells sorted from blood. Subset noted: CD45RA-negative fraction. The rearrangement links TRBV6-6 to TRBJ1-5, with D perhaps TRBD1 (6 bases). This sequence was found in a man aged 18 to 29 in good health. The CDR3 loop reads CASIEQGRGDNQPQHF. The CDR3 DNA follows: TGTGCCAGCATCGAGCAGGGGCGGGGGGACAATCAGCCCCAGCATTTT.